The 23 T cell receptor beta chains presented below share a single source sample, sequenced in a study of shared clonotypes between healthy human individuals. The data were produced by immunoSEQ multiplex PCR, yet TCRdb's version contains in-frame clones alone and is incomplete. The sample carries under 600,000 clones, around three quarters recorded once. The sequenced material came from PBMCs. The receptors were gathered from a woman between 40 and 55 years old in good health. Some clones in this sample may be carry-over from other donors' samples.

The rearrangement links TRBV19 to TRBJ1-1; TRBD1 aligns across 9 bases. V lost 5 bases to trimming and J lost 1 base; unmatched junction nucleotides: 5. This CDR3 is 15 amino acids long. Germline lookup yields CDR1 LNHDA and CDR2 SQIVND (reference sequence). In DNA form, the CDR3 reads TGTGCCAGTAGTCCATGGACAGGGGCGAACACTGAAGCTTTCTTT. It translates to CASSPWTGANTEAFF.

V usage is TRBV2 and J usage is TRBJ2-7, with 14 bases fitting TRBD2. The CDR3 totals 15 residues. Germline loops: CDR1 SNHLY, CDR2 FYNNEI. J lost 3 bases, V lost 7 bases, and 5 bases had no gene match. DNA for the CDR3: TGTGCCAGCATAGGGACTAGCGGGAGCCGCTACGAGCAGTACTTC. As protein: CASIGTSGSRYEQYF.

V and J are TRBV4-1 and TRBJ2-7; 12 nucleotides match TRBD1. The J call is in doubt because the DNA end fits TRBJ2-5 better. Germline V gives CDR1 MGHRA, CDR2 YSYEKL. This CDR3 has 16 residues. CDR3 bases: TGCGCCAGCAGCCAAGAAGGGACAGGGGGCGCTGAGACCCAGTACTTC. Its translation: CASSQEGTGGAETQYF.

This chain links TRBV10-3 with TRBJ2-2; TRBD2 aligns across 13 bases. Trimming removed 10 bases from V and 2 bases from J; junction bases left unmatched: 7. CDR3 size: 16 residues. Germline V lookup: CDR1 ENHRY, CDR2 SYGVKD. The CDR3 protein is CATSGLAGPNTGELFF. DNA of the CDR3: TGTGCCACCTCGGGACTAGCGGGACCCAACACCGGGGAGCTGTTTTTT.

This sequence joins TRBV9 and TRBJ1-2, with 7 bases identical to TRBD1. Germline assignment: CDR1 SGDLS and CDR2 YYNGEE. The CDR3 length is 14 residues. V was clipped by 4 bases and J by 2 bases; unmatched bases: 5. The CDR3 coding sequence is TGTGCCAGCAGCCCCGCAGGGGGAAACTATGGCTACACCTTC. It encodes CASSPAGGNYGYTF.

The chain combines TRBV9 with TRBJ2-5, with D perhaps matching TRBD2 (7 bases). CDR3 length: 15 amino acids. Trimming pared 3 bases from V and 4 bases from J, leaving 16 bases between. CDR1 SGDLS and CDR2 YYNGEE come from the germline V gene. Written as DNA, the CDR3 is TGTGCCAGCAGCGAGGGAGGGGGTATCCGAGAGACCCAGTACTTC. Its translation: CASSEGGGIRETQYF.

This chain connects TRBV2 to TRBJ1-4; tentatively, D is TRBD1 (5 bases). The germline V gene has CDR1 SNHLY and CDR2 FYNNEI. With 4 bases removed from V and 12 bases from J, the gap between germline ends came to 15 bases. The CDR3 consists of 13 residues. CDR3 sequence (DNA): TGTGCCAGCAGTGTGGGGCGGGGATCGGAACTGTTTTTT. Amino acids: CASSVGRGSELFF.

On this clone itself: Other nucleotide sequences from this sample produce the same CDR3. The chain recombines TRBV5-1 with TRBJ2-2; D remains unclear. Germline V gives CDR1 SGHRS, CDR2 YFSETQ. The CDR3 extends over 14 amino acids. V lost 6 bases to trimming and J lost 4 bases, with 13 bases between them. For the CDR3, the DNA is TGCGCCAGCAAGCAGCAGACAACCACCGGGGAGCTGTTTTTT. Amino acids: CASKQQTTTGELFF. Supplemented by reference TRBV5-1 and TRBJ2-2, the full variable domain reads KAGVTQTPRYLIKTRGQQVTLSCSPISGHRSVSWYQQTPGQGLQFLFEYFSETQRNKGNFPGRFSGRQFSNSRSEMNVSTLELGDSALYLCASKQQTTTGELFFGEGSRLTVL.

The V gene is TRBV28, the J gene TRBJ1-3; the D is unclear. V was shortened by 3 bases and J by 7 bases, with 13 bases between the two germline ends. The germline CDR1 and CDR2 sequences are MDHEN and SYDVKM. The length of the CDR3 is 14 residues. In DNA, the CDR3 is TGTGCCAGCAGTTTCCAGGACCTGAGGAACACCATATATTTT. Encoded protein: CASSFQDLRNTIYF.

The chain combines TRBV6-1 with TRBJ2-6; D not resolved. V lost 3 bases to trimming and J lost 0 bases, with 6 bases between them. The CDR3 runs 15 residues. Germline V gene data show CDR1 as MNHNS and CDR2 as SASEGT. The CDR3 DNA reads TGTGCCAGCAGTGACGGAAGCTCTGGGGCCAACGTCCTGACTTTC. It codes for CASSDGSSGANVLTF.

V gene TRBV5-1 combines with J gene TRBJ2-5; D is possibly TRBD2 (5 bases). V was trimmed by 1 base and J by 4 bases, leaving 17 bases between them. This CDR3 spans 16 amino acids. Germline loops: CDR1 SGHRS, CDR2 YFSETQ. CDR3 DNA: TGCGCCAGCAGCTTGAGGACCGGGAAGGTACCAGAGACCCAGTACTTC. It yields the protein CASSLRTGKVPETQYF.

V usage is TRBV7-9 and J usage is TRBJ2-5, with 7 bases identical to TRBD1. The CDR3 loop spans 15 amino acids. V was pared by 0 bases and J by 4 bases, with 5 bases of the junction left unmatched. The V gene's germline CDR1 is SEHNR and CDR2 FQNEAQ (reference sequence). CDR3 sequence: CASSLAGGAGETQYF. The CDR3, as DNA: TGTGCCAGCAGCTTAGCAGGGGGCGCGGGAGAGACCCAGTACTTC.

This chain joins TRBV7-9 and TRBJ2-1, with D possibly matching TRBD1 (5 bases). The CDR3 extends over 12 amino acids. The V end lost 5 bases, the J end lost 9 bases, and 11 bases lay between the germline ends. Germline loops: CDR1 SEHNR, CDR2 FQNEAQ (reference sequence). CDR3 amino acids: CASSRTGLEQFF. DNA of the CDR3: TGTGCCAGCAGCCGCACAGGTCTTGAGCAGTTCTTC. Combining the CDR3 with reference TRBV7-9 and TRBJ2-1 gives the whole variable domain DTGVSQNPRHKITKRGQNVTFRCDPISEHNRLYWYRQTLGQGPEFLTYFQNEAQLEKSRLLSDRFSAERPKGSFSTLEIQRTEQGDSAMYLCASSRTGLEQFFGPGTRLTVL.

This clone was counted only a few times. This sequence joins TRBV25-1 and TRBJ2-1; 8 bases are shared with TRBD2. Germline values: CDR1 MGHDK, CDR2 SYGVNS. J lost 7 bases, V lost 4 bases, and 3 bases had no gene match. The CDR3 is 13 amino acids. CDR3 nucleotides: TGTGCCAGCAGTGTCGAGCGGGAGAATGAGCAGTTCTTC. It codes for CASSVERENEQFF.

The chain has TRBV5-4 and TRBJ2-2; 10 nucleotides match TRBD1. Trimming removed 4 bases from V and 7 bases from J; junction bases left unmatched: 4. Germline loops: CDR1 SGHNT, CDR2 YYREEE (reference sequence). The CDR3 runs 14 residues. The CDR3 is CASSRQGAIGELFF. The CDR3 bases are TGTGCCAGCAGCCGACAGGGGGCGATCGGGGAGCTGTTTTTT.

In its sample, this clone was seen once. A much more abundant neighbour one base away suggests this may be a read error. The V call is TRBV30, the J call TRBJ1-1; D possibly corresponds to TRBD1 (6 bases). Looked up from germline, CDR1 is GTSNPN and CDR2 is SVGIG (reference sequence). The CDR3 contains 13 residues. Deletions cut 5 bases from V and 11 bases from J, with 21 bases between. The CDR3 sequence is CAWDLGPRGEAFF. For the CDR3, the DNA is TGTGCCTGGGACCTGGGACCGAGGGGGGAGGCTTTCTTT.

This clone was recorded only once. The chain employs TRBV29-1 and TRBJ2-2, with a weak D call TRBD1 (6 bases). In germline, CDR1 is SQVTM, CDR2 ANQGSEA. The CDR3 loop spans 14 amino acids. Trimming cost V 2 bases and J 8 bases, with 15 bases left between them. CDR3 nucleotides: TGCAGCGTTGAAATGGGGGCGGGCTTAGGGGAGCTGTTTTTT. It is translated as CSVEMGAGLGELFF.

This clone has a count of ten or more. The V gene is TRBV5-1, the J gene TRBJ2-7; the match to TRBD1 covers 7 bases. The junction had 10 bases not matched to a gene; V was cut back by 1 base and J by 6 bases. The germline V gene has CDR1 SGHRS and CDR2 YFSETQ. There are 15 residues in the CDR3. The CDR3 DNA is TGCGCCAGCAGCTTGACGGCAGGGGGTCCGGCCGAGCAGTACTTC. This translates into CASSLTAGGPAEQYF.

The chain couples TRBV4-1 to TRBJ2-5; D may be TRBD2 (5 bases). With 0 bases removed from V and 4 bases from J, the gap between germline ends came to 12 bases. CDR1 is MGHRA and CDR2 is YSYEKL in the germline V gene. The CDR3 has 15 residues. Written as DNA, the CDR3 is TGCGCCAGCAGCCAAGACCCCGGGAAGGGAGAGACCCAGTACTTC. The encoded protein is CASSQDPGKGETQYF.

This clone was seen a few times. Other DNA sequences in the same sample also yield this CDR3. This chain links TRBV6-4 with TRBJ2-1; 10 bases agree with TRBD2. The CDR3 totals 16 residues. With V trimmed by 0 bases and J by 4 bases, 3 bases remained unmatched. The germline V gene has CDR1 MRHNA and CDR2 SNTAGT. CDR3 bases: TGTGCCAGCAGTGACTCTGCTAGCGGGGGATACAATGAGCAGTTCTTC. Its protein is CASSDSASGGYNEQFF.

This clone turned up a few times. The chain links TRBV28 to TRBJ2-3, with 9 positions matching TRBD1. Germline values: CDR1 MDHEN, CDR2 SYDVKM. Trimming took 5 bases from V and 5 from J; bases not matched to a gene: 8. The CDR3 sequence is 15 residues long. As DNA, the CDR3 is TGTGCCAGCAGTCCGGGACAGGGTGGTATAGATACGCAGTATTTT. Protein product: CASSPGQGGIDTQYF.

V usage is TRBV4-1 and J usage is TRBJ1-1, with D perhaps matching TRBD1 (5 bases). CDR3 length: 15 residues. V lost 5 bases and J 1 base, leaving 14 bases between the germline ends. CDR1 and CDR2 (germline): MGHRA, YSYEKL. The CDR3: CASSLGRAENTEAFF. CDR3 nucleotides: TGCGCCAGCAGCTTGGGCAGGGCGGAGAACACTGAAGCTTTCTTT.

This clone turned up a few times. This rearrangement joins TRBV15 to TRBJ1-1; D gene unclear. Germline V gene data show CDR1 as LNHNV and CDR2 as YYDKDF (reference sequence). Trimming removed 1 base from V and 6 bases from J, with 12 bases in between. The CDR3 consists of 14 residues. In nucleotides, the CDR3 is TGTGCCACCAGCAGAGGGTGGCAGGAGCCTGAAGCTTTCTTT. Its protein is CATSRGWQEPEAFF.